This is a list of T cell receptor beta chains from one sample in a study of T cell changes during pregnancy in multiple sclerosis. Libraries were prepared by immunoSEQ multiplex PCR; TCRdb keeps only in-frame clonotypes and omits some of them. The sample yields 45,000 to 50,000 clones, 92% seen once. The source was CD4+ T cells from peripheral blood mononuclear cells, collected in the second trimester of pregnancy. These TCRs come from a female donor in good health, enrolled as a control in a pregnancy study. The CDR3 runs from the conserved cysteine through the conserved F or W. The order of the fields is J gene, clone size, D gene, V gene, CDR3 DNA, CDR3 protein. The D gene is left open where the match is weak. Not every row has a clone size; where given, it reads once, few, many or a size class.

J: TRBJ2-1
size: NA
D: NA
V: TRBV5-1
DNA: TGCGCCAGCAGCTTGAGAGGGGACACCTACAATGAGCAGTTCTTC
CDR3: CASSLRGDTYNEQFF

J: TRBJ1-1
size: NA
D: NA
V: TRBV7-3
DNA: TGTGCCAGCAGCGTATATATGAACACTGAAGCTTTCTTT
CDR3: CASSVYMNTEAFF

J: TRBJ1-4
size: NA
D: NA
V: TRBV4-1
DNA: TGCGCCAGCAGCCAAGTGCTGGGGCAGGGAGGTGAAAAACTGTTTTTT
CDR3: CASSQVLGQGGEKLFF

J: TRBJ1-1
size: NA
D: NA
V: TRBV9
DNA: TGTGCCAGCAGCGTAGGGCAGTCGAACACTGAAGCTTTCTTT
CDR3: CASSVGQSNTEAFF

J: TRBJ1-6
size: NA
D: TRBD1
V: TRBV27
DNA: TGTGCCAGCAGGTTGGGGACAGCCACTAATTCACCCCTCCACTTT
CDR3: CASRLGTATNSPLHF

J: TRBJ1-5
size: NA
D: NA
V: TRBV7-8
DNA: TGTGCCAGCAGCCCCACACAGGGCAGGAGCAATCAGCCCCAGCATTTT
CDR3: CASSPTQGRSNQPQHF

J: TRBJ2-3
size: NA
D: TRBD2
V: TRBV19
DNA: TGTGCCAGTAGAACCCGGGACTACACCACAGATACGCAGTATTTT
CDR3: CASRTRDYTTDTQYF

J: TRBJ1-4
size: NA
D: TRBD1
V: TRBV19
DNA: TGTGCCAGCCGGGACAGGGGGCGAGGTAATGAAAAACTGTTTTTT
CDR3: CASRDRGRGNEKLFF

J: TRBJ2-7
size: NA
D: TRBD1
V: TRBV5-1
DNA: TGCGCCAGCAGTCCAGAGGGGGCGCCGGAGGTCCCATACGAGCAGTACTTC
CDR3: CASSPEGAPEVPYEQYF

J: TRBJ1-5
size: NA
D: TRBD1
V: TRBV5-6
DNA: TGTGCCAGCAGCTGGGGGCCGGGACAGGGGCTGGGTCAGCCCCAGCATTTT
CDR3: CASSWGPGQGLGQPQHF

J: TRBJ2-7
size: NA
D: NA
V: TRBV7-2
DNA: TGTGCCAGCAGCCTCACGGGTGGAGGGGGCCCGACCTACGAGCAGTACTTC
CDR3: CASSLTGGGGPTYEQYF

J: TRBJ2-6
size: NA
D: NA
V: TRBV4-1
DNA: TGCGCCAGCAGCCGCAGAGCAGGGGATCCTGGGGCCAACGTCCTGACTTTC
CDR3: CASSRRAGDPGANVLTF

J: TRBJ1-2
size: NA
D: TRBD1
V: TRBV4-1
DNA: TGCGCCAGCACGCAGTCACCCCAGGGGGCGGTCTATGGCTACACCTTC
CDR3: CASTQSPQGAVYGYTF

J: TRBJ1-1
size: NA
D: TRBD1
V: TRBV6-5
DNA: TGTGCCAGCAGTCGGACTCCGGGACAGGGTTCCCGATTCTTT
CDR3: CASSRTPGQGSRFF

J: TRBJ1-1
size: NA
D: TRBD1
V: TRBV29-1
DNA: TGCAGCGTCTCGACAGGGACAAACACTGAAGCTTTCTTT
CDR3: CSVSTGTNTEAFF

J: TRBJ2-5
size: NA
D: TRBD1
V: TRBV4-1
DNA: TGCGCCAGCAGGCCCCAGGGGGCTCAAGAGACCCAGTACTTC
CDR3: CASRPQGAQETQYF

J: TRBJ1-3
size: once
D: TRBD1
V: TRBV5-1
DNA: TGCGCCAGCAGCTTGGGACAGGGGGCCGGAAACACCATATATTTT
CDR3: CASSLGQGAGNTIYF

J: TRBJ1-5
size: NA
D: NA
V: TRBV30
DNA: TGTGCCTGGAGGGAGGTGGGCAATCAGCCCCAGCATTTT
CDR3: CAWREVGNQPQHF

J: TRBJ2-6
size: NA
D: TRBD1
V: TRBV27
DNA: TGTGCCAGCAGTTTATATGACAGGGGGACCTCTGGGGCCAACGTCCTGACTTTC
CDR3: CASSLYDRGTSGANVLTF

J: TRBJ1-2
size: NA
D: TRBD1
V: TRBV6-4
DNA: TGTGCCAGCAGTGACGCCCCGGGACAGGGTGTCTATGGCTACACCTTC
CDR3: CASSDAPGQGVYGYTF

J: TRBJ1-1
size: NA
D: NA
V: TRBV6-5
DNA: TGTGCCAGCAGTTACGACAGGAACACTGAAGCTTTCTTT
CDR3: CASSYDRNTEAFF